This section outlines one T cell receptor beta chain sequence together with its context. Which antigen it targets is not known. Per-base qualities were not stored, and no clone one base away is much larger. Each collaborating institution followed its own protocols to collect whole blood in K2EDTA tubes. For TCRbeta analysis, collaborator samples were shipped as frozen whole blood, as isolated PBMCs, or as DNA extracted from either sample type. These data are taken from a study of blood T cell repertoires in COVID-19 (dated by TCRdb to 2019 to 2021). The study in broad terms: Collaborator samples came from the United States, Italy and Spain and covered acute and convalescent phases of COVID-19. A de-identified subject ID, COVID-19 status, age in years and sex were almost always included in the sample metadata. The repertoires were released in a freely available public database meant as a resource for research on the immune response to SARS-CoV-2. Where available, HLA class I and class II types were taken from metadata supplied by the sample provider and were not determined by assay-based typing. The prospective study material was composed of cDNA or gDNA derived from T cells, B-cell-depleted T cells, or PBMCs. The dataset comprised deeply sampled blood TCRbeta repertoires from subjects exposed to, actively infected with, or recovered from COVID-19. The samples were drawn from two sources: the first 160 participants of the ongoing ImmuneRACE study, and approximately 1,300 subjects contributed by 6 global collaborators.

CDR1 and CDR2, per the germline V gene, are SGHAT and FQNNGV. Spanning cysteine to phenylalanine, the CDR3 consists of 15 amino acids. The CDR3 DNA has 45 bases and is translated from base 1. Trimming costs V 10 bases and J 0 bases, and their ends lie 16 bases apart. TCRbeta CDR3 regions were amplified from genomic DNA using the immunoSEQ Assay, a bias-controlled multiplex PCR. For the original study's pipeline: Within the assay, amplification of reference gene primers was used to estimate how many nucleated cells each sample contained. To quantify the absolute abundance of each unique TCRbeta CDR3 rearrangement, sequence reads were collapsed and filtered. Productive Simpson clonality was computed per sample as the square root of Simpson's diversity index over productive rearrangements. The source is immuneACCESS, and TCRdb retained only in-frame sequences with V and J called. Part of the clones is not carried over; for the studies checked, unresolved V genes explain less than half of this, and the remainder is unexplained. V and J calls and clone size are given by that table; D and trimming were obtained from the DNA. This sample is represented by some 150,000 clones; 91% of them were singletons. Jointly, the top ten make up less than 0.6% of the sample.

Overall results and qualifications from the work: Clinical and demographic metadata were provided uncurated, with the amount varying by source and participant.

The source is a man over 45 with acute or convalescent COVID-19. The chain uses TRBV11-2 and TRBJ1-3, with no D gene named confidently. The source material was peripheral blood. The nucleotides read TGTGCCATCCGGTTGGGTGGAGGCTCTGGAAACACCATATATTTT. Protein translation: CAIRLGGGSGNTIYF. Outside the CDR3, residues come from the reference TRBV11-2 and TRBJ1-3 proteins, so the full variable domain is: EAGVAQSPRYKIIEKRQSVAFWCNPISGHATLYWYQQILGQGPKLLIQFQNNGVVDDSQLPKDRFSAERLKGVDSTLKIQPAKLEDSAVYLCAIRLGGGSGNTIYFGEGSWLTVV.